Following are 15 T cell receptor beta chains from one sample sequenced in a study of blood T cell repertoires in COVID-19. The method was immunoSEQ multiplex PCR; TCRdb's version includes in-frame clones alone and lacks a portion of them. The profile shows 45,000 to 60,000 clones, 85% to 95% of them singletons. Sequenced input: peripheral blood. Receptors originate from a man aged 50-59 years with acute or convalescent COVID-19.

V usage is TRBV29-1 and J usage is TRBJ2-1; possibly TRBD2 for D (6 bases). The V gene's germline CDR1 is SQVTM and CDR2 ANQGSEA. V was shortened by 4 bases and J by 13 bases, with 23 bases between the two germline ends. The CDR3 covers 14 residues. In DNA form, the CDR3 reads TGCAGCGTTGCCCCCCTGCTAGCGACTCCGGTCCAGTTCTTC. Translating it yields CSVAPLLATPVQFF.

The rearrangement joins TRBV7-9 to TRBJ1-2; D uncertain. The CDR3 has 15 residues. V was cut by 5 bases and J by 6 bases, with 19 bases left in between. The V gene's germline CDR1 is SEHNR and CDR2 FQNEAQ (reference sequence). The chain's CDR3 is CASSQFAGPLHGYTF. CDR3 coding DNA: TGTGCCAGCAGCCAGTTTGCAGGCCCTCTGCATGGCTACACCTTC.

The V and J genes are TRBV19 and TRBJ1-4, with no clear D. V lost 5 bases and J 0 bases, leaving 7 bases between the germline ends. Germline CDR1 LNHDA, CDR2 SQIVND (reference sequence). The CDR3 runs to 14 residues. The CDR3, as DNA: TGTGCCAGTAGTGGGCCTGCAACTAATGAAAAACTGTTTTTT. It is translated as CASSGPATNEKLFF.

This clone appeared a single time. This chain uses TRBV5-4 with TRBJ1-1, with D possibly matching TRBD1 (5 bases). The V end was cut by 2 bases, the J end by 8 bases, with 10 bases between. The CDR3 runs 12 residues. Germline CDR1 is SGHNT and CDR2 is YYREEE (reference sequence). CDR3 coding DNA: TGTGCCAGCAGCTTAGGGGCGTGGGAAGCTTTCTTT. As protein: CASSLGAWEAFF.

The rearrangement links TRBV6-1 to TRBJ2-7, with 8 bases aligning to TRBD1. CDR1 and CDR2 (germline): MNHNS, SASEGT. This CDR3 has 14 residues. The junction had 1 base not matched to a gene; V was cut back by 3 bases and J by 0 bases. CDR3 sequence: CASSETGVSYEQYF. Written as DNA, the CDR3 is TGTGCCAGCAGTGAGACAGGGGTCTCCTACGAGCAGTACTTC.

The chain employs TRBV5-1 and TRBJ2-7; D is possibly TRBD1 (6 bases). The ends were cut back, 4 bases at V and 0 bases at J, with 14 bases in the middle. This CDR3 has 15 residues. The germline V gene encodes CDR1 SGHRS and CDR2 YFSETQ. DNA for the CDR3: TGCGCCAGCAGCAACCGGACAGTGGTCTCCTACGAGCAGTACTTC. This encodes CASSNRTVVSYEQYF.

The V call is TRBV7-9, the J call TRBJ2-1; D not certain. Trimming pared 1 base from V and 8 bases from J, leaving 6 bases between. The CDR3 consists of 12 residues. Germline lookup yields CDR1 SEHNR and CDR2 FQNEAQ (reference sequence). The CDR3 region has the DNA TGTGCCAGCAGCTTAGTATCGTATGAGCAGTTCTTC. Translated, it gives CASSLVSYEQFF.

A word on this clone: Its ends do not fully match the called genes, so a read error is possible. The chain is built from TRBV18 and TRBJ2-1; D not resolved. CDR1 is KGHSH and CDR2 is LQKENI in the germline V gene. The CDR3 spans 13 residues. CDR3 nucleotide sequence: TGTGCCAGCTCACCCTCTGCAGGTCTGGGTGAACTCTTC. Encoded protein: CASSPSAGLGELF. The full variable domain, rest sourced from reference TRBV18 and TRBJ2-1, is NAGVMQNPRHLVRRRGQEARLRCSPMKGHSHVYWYRQLPEEGLKFMVYLQKENIIDESGMPKERFSAEFPKEGPSILRIQQVVRGDSAAYFCASSPSAGLGELFGPGTRLTVL.

J is TRBJ2-1 and V is TRBV6-4; 8 bases align to TRBD2. J gave up 6 bases and V 8 bases, and 6 bases lay outside the gene matches. There are 13 residues in the CDR3. Germline V gives CDR1 MRHNA, CDR2 SNTAGT. Written as DNA, the CDR3 is TGTGCCAGCGGGGTTAGCGGGACCAATGAGCAGTTCTTC. Translated, it gives CASGVSGTNEQFF.

This clone appeared a single time. The chain combines TRBV2 with TRBJ1-3; D gene uncertain. Per germline, CDR1 SNHLY and CDR2 FYNNEI. This CDR3 has 14 residues. Trimming shortened V by 2 bases and J by 4 bases, and 9 bases separated the two germline ends. The CDR3 region is CASSESSQGNTIYF. CDR3 coding DNA: TGTGCCAGCAGTGAATCGTCGCAGGGAAACACCATATATTTT.

This chain uses TRBV18 with TRBJ2-7; unclear D gene. The CDR3 has 12 amino acids. Deletions cut 3 bases from V and 5 bases from J, with 8 bases between. Germline loops: CDR1 KGHSH, CDR2 LQKENI. The DNA of the CDR3 is TGTGCCAGCTCACCCCTCGCTAACGAGCAGTACTTC. Amino acids: CASSPLANEQYF.

This CDR3 is CASSEYSRLTTENTEAFF. DNA of the CDR3: TGTGCCAGCAGTGAGTATTCACGTCTAACGACAGAAAACACTGAAGCTTTCTTT. The chain is built from TRBV6-1 and TRBJ1-1; D perhaps matches TRBD1 (5 bases). Trimming cost V 3 bases and J 2 bases, with 22 bases left between them. CDR3 length: 18 residues. CDR1 is MNHNS, CDR2 SASEGT, per germline.

This rearrangement joins TRBV7-2 to TRBJ2-7; D may be TRBD2 (6 bases). Germline values: CDR1 SGHTA, CDR2 FQGNSA. Trimming shortened V by 3 bases and J by 2 bases, and 11 bases separated the two germline ends. This CDR3 is built from 14 residues. CDR3 region: CASSLEAGPYEQYF. The DNA for the CDR3 is TGTGCCAGCAGCTTGGAAGCGGGTCCCTACGAGCAGTACTTC.

The chain couples TRBV25-1 to TRBJ2-5; 7 nucleotides line up with TRBD2. The CDR3 extends over 16 amino acids. J was trimmed by 5 bases and V by 3 bases; bases with no gene match: 12. CDR1 is MGHDK, CDR2 SYGVNS, per germline. This chain's CDR3 is CASSETGSSGAETQYF. The CDR3 DNA reads as TGTGCCAGCAGTGAGACGGGTTCAAGCGGGGCGGAGACCCAGTACTTC.

V is TRBV6-5 and J is TRBJ1-6, with 9 nucleotides matching TRBD1. This CDR3 has 15 amino acids. V trimming: 3 bases; J trimming: 7 bases; junction bases outside the gene matches: 4. CDR1 and CDR2 from the germline V gene are MNHEY and SVGAGI. The CDR3, as DNA: TGTGCCAGCAGTTATGGTGGGACAGGGAATTCACCCCTCCACTTT. As protein: CASSYGGTGNSPLHF.